The 5 T cell receptor beta chains below were found in one sample sequenced in a study of T cell repertoires in cytomegalovirus infection. TCRdb recomputed calls from the reads with MiXCR, one row per CDR3 protein. The repertoire holds more than 200,000 distinct CDR3 sequences, with 9.1% as singletons. Sequencing was done on a sample of PBMCs. Receptors were obtained from a human donor in good health (CMV status not recorded). Some clones in this sample may be carry-over from other donors' samples.

In this sample, this clonotype turned up many times. In DNA form, the CDR3 reads TGTGCCAGCAGCTTAGTGTCCGCGGGAGGGCCGAGCGAGCAGTACTTC. Translation gives CASSLVSAGGPSEQYF. The chain recombines TRBV7-2 with TRBJ2-7; TRBD2 matches at 9 bases. Germline assignment: CDR1 SGHTA and CDR2 FQGNSA. This CDR3 has 16 amino acids. The V segment lost 1 base and the J segment 6 bases; nucleotides outside the gene matches: 10.

This clonotype was seen only once. This chain joins TRBV7-2 and TRBJ1-1; D unresolved. The germline V gene encodes CDR1 SGHTA and CDR2 FQGNSA. V lost 7 bases, J lost 4 bases, and 10 bases lay in between. The CDR3 spans 12 residues. The CDR3 loop reads CASTNPGTEAFF. In DNA form, the CDR3 reads TGTGCCAGCACGAACCCCGGCACTGAAGCTTTCTTT. Supplemented by reference TRBV7-2 and TRBJ1-1, the full variable domain reads GAGVSQSPSNKVTEKGKDVELRCDPISGHTALYWYRQSLGQGLEFLIYFQGNSAPDKSGLPSDRFSAERTGGSVSTLTIQRTQQEDSAVYLCASTNPGTEAFFGQGTRLTVV.

This clonotype was detected a few times. The rearrangement links TRBV6-2 or TRBV6-3 to TRBJ2-1; 15 bases line up with TRBD2. Germline CDR1 reads MNHEY; CDR2 reads SVGEGT. Trimming at V came to 6 bases and at J to 10 bases, leaving 7 bases not matched to a gene. There are 15 residues in the CDR3. CDR3 DNA: TGTGCCAGCAGCCGTCCGGGACTAGCGGGGGGCGAGCAGTTCTTC. It yields the protein CASSRPGLAGGEQFF.

There are many counts of this clonotype. This chain joins TRBV29-1 and TRBJ1-1; D perhaps matches TRBD1 (5 bases). V was cut by 4 bases and J by 3 bases, with 15 bases left in between. Germline V gene lookup returns CDR1 SQVTM and CDR2 ANQGSEA. The CDR3 length is 14 residues. The CDR3 is CSVVDRRADTEAFF. The CDR3 region has the DNA TGCAGCGTTGTAGACCGCAGGGCGGACACTGAAGCTTTCTTT.

The chain links TRBV6-2 or TRBV6-3 to TRBJ1-2; the match to TRBD1 covers 7 bases. CDR3 length: 14 residues. Germline V gene data show CDR1 as MNHEY and CDR2 as SVGEGT. The J segment lost 8 bases and the V segment lost 4 bases, leaving 10 bases of the junction unmatched. CDR3 in DNA: TGTGCCAGCAGTTTCGCCGTGTACAGGGGAGGCTACACCTTC. It translates to CASSFAVYRGGYTF.